One and the same sample provided the 25 T cell receptor beta chains below, sequenced in a study of blood T cell repertoires in COVID-19. Sequencing was performed with immunoSEQ multiplex PCR; in TCRdb, only in-frame clones are kept and a portion is missing. The table lists about 300,000 clones, roughly 84% of them singletons. The sequencing input was peripheral blood. The receptors come from a human donor with COVID-19, enrolled during active disease. The donor label of this sample is uncertain.

The gene calls are TRBV30 and TRBJ2-2; possible D gene TRBD2, 6 bases. Germline CDR1 and CDR2: GTSNPN and SVGIG (reference sequence). The V end was cut by 4 bases, the J end by 2 bases, with 14 bases between. The CDR3 is 15 amino acids. This chain's CDR3 is CAWMRLARNTGELFF. The DNA for the CDR3 is TGTGCCTGGATGCGCCTAGCGCGAAACACCGGGGAGCTGTTTTTT.

The rearrangement links TRBV9 to TRBJ2-1, with 7 positions matching TRBD2. The CDR3 is 16 residues long. Germline CDR1 reads SGDLS; CDR2 reads YYNGEE. Losses at the gene ends were 3 bases for V and 4 bases for J; bases not matched to a gene: 10. The CDR3: CASSATALAIYNEQFF. CDR3 bases: TGTGCCAGCAGCGCCACTGCACTAGCGATTTACAATGAGCAGTTCTTC.

The V gene is TRBV11-2, the J gene TRBJ2-6; D is perhaps TRBD2 (6 bases). This CDR3 has 15 amino acids. The germline V gene encodes CDR1 SGHAT and CDR2 FQNNGV. Trimming cost V 4 bases and J 1 base, with 8 bases left between them. DNA of the CDR3: TGTGCCAGCAGCTCCCGGGGGTCTGGGGCCAACGTCCTGACTTTC. Translated: CASSSRGSGANVLTF.

The gene calls are TRBV6-5 and TRBJ2-1, with 11 bases that match TRBD2. CDR1 and CDR2 from the germline V gene are MNHEY and SVGAGI. With V trimmed by 8 bases and J by 5 bases, 5 bases remained unmatched. The CDR3 loop spans 14 amino acids. For the CDR3, the DNA is TGTGCCAGCCAAACTAGCGGGAGACACAATGAGCAGTTCTTC. As protein: CASQTSGRHNEQFF.

This chain joins TRBV19 and TRBJ2-2, with D maybe TRBD2 (7 bases). Germline V gene sequence: CDR1 LNHDA, CDR2 SQIVND (reference sequence). The CDR3 contains 17 residues. Deletions cut 9 bases from V and 0 bases from J, with 20 bases between. CDR3 nucleotides: TGTGCCAGCAGCGGGACATGGGGGTTTACGAACACCGGGGAGCTGTTTTTT. The encoded protein is CASSGTWGFTNTGELFF.

V gene TRBV3-1 (or the pseudogene TRBV3-2) combines with J gene TRBJ2-7, with 8 bases matching TRBD2. The CDR3 runs 15 residues. Germline CDR1 LGHDT, CDR2 YNNKEL (reference sequence). Losses at the gene ends were 1 base for V and 2 bases for J; bases not matched to a gene: 4. As DNA, the CDR3 is TGTGCCAGCAGCCAAGCGGGAGGGTCCCCCTACGAGCAGTACTTC. Its protein is CASSQAGGSPYEQYF.

V is TRBV28 and J is TRBJ1-5, with TRBD1 as a possible D gene (6 bases). The germline V gene has CDR1 MDHEN and CDR2 SYDVKM. This CDR3 has 14 amino acids. V lost 8 bases to trimming and J lost 3 bases, with 14 bases between them. CDR3 nucleotides: TGTGCCAGCCGGGCAGGGGCTTCCAATCAGCCCCAGCATTTT. Protein sequence: CASRAGASNQPQHF. Full variable domain (outside the CDR3, taken from reference TRBV28 and TRBJ1-5): DVKVTQSSRYLVKRTGEKVFLECVQDMDHENMFWYRQDPGLGLRLIYFSYDVKMKEKGDIPEGYSVSREKKERFSLILESASTNQTSMYLCASRAGASNQPQHFGDGTRLSIL.

This clone was detected only once. This chain joins TRBV28 and TRBJ1-3; D gene uncertain. The CDR3 runs 14 residues. Trimming removed 3 bases from V and 0 bases from J, with 6 bases in between. Germline V CDR1 and CDR2: MDHEN, SYDVKM. CDR3 DNA: TGTGCCAGCAGTTTCGCGAACTCTGGAAACACCATATATTTT. Amino acids: CASSFANSGNTIYF.

This chain joins TRBV27 and TRBJ1-6, with TRBD1 matching 11 bases. This CDR3 has 14 amino acids. Losses at the gene ends were 5 bases for V and 10 bases for J; bases not matched to a gene: 4. Per germline, CDR1 MNHEY and CDR2 SMNVEV (reference sequence). Written as DNA, the CDR3 is TGTGCCAGCAGTGTCCGGGACAGGGGGTCACCCCTCCACTTT. Translated: CASSVRDRGSPLHF.

The chain joins TRBV3-1 (or the pseudogene TRBV3-2) to TRBJ2-5, with D possibly being TRBD2 (5 bases). Between the trimmed V and J ends, which lost 0 bases and 5 bases, there was a span of 13 bases. CDR1 is LGHDT and CDR2 is YNNKEL in the germline V gene (reference sequence). CDR3 length: 15 amino acids. CDR3 in amino acids: CASSQDSRGSETQYF. In nucleotides, the CDR3 is TGTGCCAGCAGCCAAGATAGCCGGGGTAGTGAGACCCAGTACTTC.

This clone was seen more than once but under ten times. The CDR3 DNA sequence: TGTGCCAGCAGTGAGCTCGACAGGGCAAACTATGGCTACACCTTC. This sequence encodes CASSELDRANYGYTF. The V gene is TRBV2, the J gene TRBJ1-2, with 7 bases matching TRBD1. The CDR3 has 15 amino acids. The V segment lost 3 bases and the J segment 2 bases; nucleotides outside the gene matches: 6. CDR1 is SNHLY and CDR2 is FYNNEI in the germline V gene.

This sequence joins TRBV18 and TRBJ2-1; TRBD2 agrees at 7 bases. V lost 1 base, J lost 3 bases, and 9 bases stayed unmatched. The V gene's germline CDR1 is KGHSH and CDR2 LQKENI. This CDR3 has 17 amino acids. The CDR3 bases are TGTGCCAGCTCACCACAAGTGCGCGGGAGTGGCTACAATGAGCAGTTCTTC. As protein: CASSPQVRGSGYNEQFF.

The genes are TRBV19 and TRBJ1-1, with D tentatively TRBD1 (6 bases). Germline V gene lookup returns CDR1 LNHDA and CDR2 SQIVND (reference sequence). The V and J ends lost 6 bases and 4 bases respectively, with 12 bases between them. The CDR3 runs 13 residues. In DNA, the CDR3 is TGTGCCAGTAGACAGGGACCGGGCACTGAAGCTTTCTTT. It translates to CASRQGPGTEAFF.

The J gene is TRBJ2-7, the V gene TRBV3-1 (or the pseudogene TRBV3-2), with TRBD1 as a possible D gene (5 bases). The V gene's germline CDR1 is LGHDT and CDR2 YNNKEL (reference sequence). The V end was cut by 4 bases, the J end by 5 bases, with 15 bases between. The length of the CDR3 is 14 residues. The CDR3 region has the DNA TGTGCCAGCAGCCCCTCCGAAGGGGTCCACGAGCAGTACTTC. Its translation is CASSPSEGVHEQYF.

The chain uses TRBV9 and TRBJ1-2; D gene ambiguous. V lost 0 bases to trimming and J lost 2 bases, with 11 bases between them. CDR3 length: 15 amino acids. Germline assignment: CDR1 SGDLS and CDR2 YYNGEE. The CDR3 protein is CASSVVPTVNYGYTF. The CDR3 nucleotides read TGTGCCAGCAGCGTAGTTCCTACAGTCAACTATGGCTACACCTTC. The variable domain in full, with the rest retrieved from reference TRBV9 and TRBJ1-2, is DSGVTQTPKHLITATGQRVTLRCSPRSGDLSVYWYQQSLDQGLQFLIQYYNGEERAKGNILERFSAQQFPDLHSELNLSSLELGDSALYFCASSVVPTVNYGYTFGSGTRLTVV.

This chain joins TRBV6-2 or TRBV6-3 and TRBJ2-1, with TRBD2 matching over 14 bases. Germline CDR1 and CDR2: MNHEY and SVGEGT. The junction had 6 bases not matched to a gene; V was cut back by 4 bases and J by 7 bases. The CDR3 consists of 16 residues. This CDR3 is CASSSRLAGGPNEQFF. CDR3 sequence (DNA): TGTGCCAGCAGTTCGCGACTAGCGGGAGGGCCTAATGAGCAGTTCTTC.

The chain uses TRBV7-2 and TRBJ1-6, with 8 bases aligning to TRBD1. Germline V gene data show CDR1 as SGHTA and CDR2 as FQGNSA. The CDR3 has 15 residues. With V trimmed by 6 bases and J by 7 bases, 8 bases remained unmatched. The CDR3 DNA sequence: TGTGCCAGCAGTCCGTACAGGGGGATCAATTCACCCCTCCACTTT. Protein: CASSPYRGINSPLHF.

The chain links TRBV7-9 to TRBJ1-6, with D uncertain. Per the germline V gene, CDR1 is SEHNR and CDR2 is FQNEAQ (reference sequence). This CDR3 is 12 amino acids long. V was shortened by 1 base and J by 8 bases, with 3 bases between the two germline ends. CDR3 in amino acids: CASSLVDSPLHF. The CDR3 coding sequence is TGTGCCAGCAGCTTAGTAGATTCACCCCTCCACTTT.

V gene TRBV5-5 combines with J gene TRBJ1-1, with TRBD1 identical over 7 bases. The CDR3 length is 15 residues. Germline CDR1 reads SGHKS; CDR2 reads YYEKEE (reference sequence). V lost 2 bases to trimming and J lost 1 base; unmatched junction nucleotides: 5. The CDR3 is CASSFLGGANTEAFF. CDR3 DNA sequence: TGTGCCAGCAGCTTCCTAGGGGGCGCGAACACTGAAGCTTTCTTT.

The V call is TRBV5-4, the J call TRBJ2-5, with D possibly TRBD2 on 7 matching bases. Germline CDR1 reads SGHNT; CDR2 reads YYREEE (reference sequence). The CDR3 length is 15 residues. With 0 bases removed from V and 4 bases from J, the gap between germline ends came to 13 bases. The CDR3 here is CASSLVQGGRETQYF. As DNA, the CDR3 is TGTGCCAGCAGCTTGGTACAGGGAGGGAGAGAGACCCAGTACTTC.

This chain joins TRBV5-1 and TRBJ2-3; 11 nucleotides line up with TRBD2. The CDR3 consists of 16 residues. Per the germline V gene, CDR1 is SGHRS and CDR2 is YFSETQ. V shed 2 bases and J 4 bases; nucleotides not matched to a gene: 6. CDR3 nucleotide sequence: TGCGCCAGCAGCTTACCGTTAGCGGGAGGGGCAGATACGCAGTATTTT. Encoded protein: CASSLPLAGGADTQYF.

The chain has TRBV5-1 and TRBJ1-1; TRBD1 matches 10 bases. Germline V gene lookup returns CDR1 SGHRS and CDR2 YFSETQ. V was pared by 0 bases and J by 6 bases, with 8 bases of the junction left unmatched. The CDR3 length is 16 residues. CDR3 region: CASSLAGTGASAEAFF. CDR3 coding DNA: TGCGCCAGCAGCTTGGCTGGGACAGGGGCTAGTGCTGAAGCTTTCTTT.

CDR3 loop: CASSPWDRVSYEQYF. The CDR3 DNA follows: TGCGCCAGCAGCCCCTGGGACAGGGTCTCCTACGAGCAGTACTTC. V is TRBV5-1 and J is TRBJ2-7; 9 positions match TRBD1. Unmatched junction bases numbered 5, after V lost 4 bases and J lost 0 bases. CDR1 and CDR2 from the germline V gene are SGHRS and YFSETQ. The CDR3 has 15 residues.

The chain uses TRBV5-8 and TRBJ2-7; 12 bases are a match to TRBD2. Germline CDR1 and CDR2: SGHTS and YDEGEE. Trimming took 0 bases from V and 3 from J; bases not matched to a gene: 10. The CDR3 covers 18 residues. This CDR3 reads CASSLAPSGRATIYEQYF. The CDR3 nucleotides read TGTGCCAGCAGCTTGGCCCCTAGCGGGAGGGCGACTATCTACGAGCAGTACTTC.

The chain links TRBV5-1 to TRBJ2-3; a possible D gene is TRBD1 (6 bases). This CDR3 region has 15 residues. V lost 5 bases to trimming and J lost 6 bases, with 19 bases between them. Looked up from germline, CDR1 is SGHRS and CDR2 is YFSETQ. CDR3 in amino acids: CASSPKSQGPDTQYF. The CDR3 bases are TGCGCCAGCAGTCCAAAATCACAGGGCCCGGATACGCAGTATTTT.